One and the same sample provided the 30 T cell receptor beta chains below, sequenced in a study of blood T cell repertoires in COVID-19. Measured with immunoSEQ multiplex PCR; TCRdb has only the in-frame clones, and not every one. This sample has some 50,000 clones; approximately 78% occur once, and the top ten carry more than 8%. Source material: peripheral blood. Source of these receptors: a woman aged 80 or older with acute or convalescent COVID-19.

The chain links TRBV27 to TRBJ2-7; TRBD1 is a possible D gene (6 bases). V was cut by 3 bases and J by 2 bases, with 20 bases left in between. The CDR3 covers 17 residues. CDR1 MNHEY and CDR2 SMNVEV come from the germline V gene (reference sequence). The CDR3 bases are TGTGCCAGCAGTTTTACGGTTGGGGGCGGGTCAACCTACGAGCAGTACTTC. It codes for CASSFTVGGGSTYEQYF.

The rearrangement links TRBV7-2 to TRBJ2-2; TRBD1 agrees at 8 bases. The CDR3 extends over 16 amino acids. The germline gives CDR1 SGHTA, CDR2 FQGNSA. V was clipped by 5 bases and J by 1 base; unmatched bases: 6. CDR3 in DNA: TGTGCCAGCAGCCCATGGACAGGGAAGAACACCGGGGAGCTGTTTTTT. Its translation is CASSPWTGKNTGELFF.

The chain links TRBV18 to TRBJ2-5, with D perhaps TRBD2 (6 bases). This CDR3 has 12 residues. Between the trimmed V and J ends, which lost 8 bases and 5 bases, there was a span of 12 bases. Germline CDR1 is KGHSH and CDR2 is LQKENI. The CDR3 nucleotides read TGTGCCAGCCAAAGACTAGGGGAGACCCAGTACTTC. Protein product: CASQRLGETQYF.

The chain combines TRBV6-5 with TRBJ1-2; no clear D. The V gene's germline CDR1 is MNHEY and CDR2 SVGAGI. The CDR3 runs to 14 residues. The V and J ends lost 10 bases and 3 bases respectively, with 18 bases between them. The CDR3 here is CATQIRQPDYGYTF. CDR3 in DNA: TGTGCCACCCAAATCAGGCAACCAGACTATGGCTACACCTTC.

CDR3 nucleotides: TGTGCCACCAGTGATTCACCGGACAGGGGGGGGACCCAGTACTTC. Its protein product is CATSDSPDRGGTQYF. The rearrangement links TRBV24-1 to TRBJ2-5; TRBD1 matches 10 bases. The ends lost 2 bases at V and 7 bases at J; junction bases unmatched: 6. The CDR3 extends over 15 amino acids. Germline V gene sequence: CDR1 KGHDR, CDR2 SFDVKD.

This clone was seen only once. V usage is TRBV2 and J usage is TRBJ2-1; TRBD2 agrees at 12 bases. The germline CDR1 and CDR2 sequences are SNHLY and FYNNEI. The CDR3 totals 15 residues. V was clipped by 4 bases and J by 9 bases; unmatched bases: 7. The CDR3: CASSATSGSRSEQFF. The DNA of the CDR3 is TGTGCCAGCAGTGCGACTAGCGGGAGCCGTAGTGAGCAGTTCTTC.

The chain couples TRBV19 to TRBJ2-4; 7 bases map to TRBD2. The CDR3 is made up of 21 amino acids. Per the germline V gene, CDR1 is LNHDA and CDR2 is SQIVND (reference sequence). V lost 1 base to trimming and J lost 1 base; unmatched junction nucleotides: 19. CDR3 sequence: CASSIGAVGTTTRVAKNIQYF. For the CDR3, the DNA is TGTGCCAGTAGTATAGGGGCGGTAGGGACTACCACCCGGGTGGCCAAAAACATTCAGTACTTC.

This chain joins TRBV10-2 and TRBJ2-7, with a weak D call TRBD2 (6 bases). With 4 bases removed from V and 3 bases from J, the gap between germline ends came to 25 bases. Germline V CDR1 and CDR2: WSHSY, SAAADI. This CDR3 spans 18 amino acids. CDR3 region: CASSGGKGPRTKYYEQYF. Written as DNA, the CDR3 is TGCGCCAGCAGTGGGGGGAAAGGGCCGCGGACTAAATACTACGAGCAGTACTTC.

The rearrangement joins TRBV24-1 to TRBJ1-1, with 10 nucleotides matching TRBD1. Germline V gives CDR1 KGHDR, CDR2 SFDVKD. The trim removed 0 bases at V and 5 bases at J, leaving 23 bases unmatched. The CDR3 runs to 22 residues. The CDR3 protein is CATSDLTWDRGLTGGKGTEAFF. The CDR3 bases are TGTGCCACCAGTGATTTGACTTGGGACAGGGGATTAACAGGGGGAAAGGGAACTGAAGCTTTCTTT.

The V call is TRBV19, the J call TRBJ2-4; D may be TRBD2 (6 bases). This CDR3 contains 16 residues. The V end lost 7 bases, the J end lost 0 bases, and 16 bases lay between the germline ends. Germline assignment: CDR1 LNHDA and CDR2 SQIVND (reference sequence). The CDR3 loop reads CASTESEAGAKNIQYF. CDR3 nucleotide sequence: TGTGCCAGTACGGAAAGCGAAGCGGGAGCCAAAAACATTCAGTACTTC.

This clone was detected once. The chain links TRBV2 to TRBJ1-6; 7 bases are shared with TRBD1. Germline values: CDR1 SNHLY, CDR2 FYNNEI. V lost 6 bases and J lost 4; bases outside the gene matches: 9. The CDR3 extends over 16 amino acids. The CDR3 reads CASRETGAMYNSPLHF. CDR3 nucleotides: TGTGCCAGCAGAGAAACAGGGGCGATGTATAATTCACCCCTCCACTTT.

The sample holds a few counts of this clone. The chain joins TRBV6-5 to TRBJ2-7; 7 bases are a match to TRBD2. Germline CDR1 MNHEY, CDR2 SVGAGI. Trimming cost V 3 bases and J 6 bases; bases outside gene matches: 8. CDR3 length: 14 amino acids. DNA for the CDR3: TGTGCCAGCAGTTATGATAGCGGGTATGGCGAGCAGTACTTC. The encoded protein is CASSYDSGYGEQYF.

V and J are TRBV24-1 and TRBJ2-7; 9 bases agree with TRBD1. Germline CDR1 reads KGHDR; CDR2 reads SFDVKD. The junction had 4 bases not matched to a gene; V was cut back by 3 bases and J by 5 bases. The CDR3 runs to 14 residues. CDR3 nucleotide sequence: TGTGCCACCAGTGATCGGGGACAGGGCCACGAGCAGTACTTC. It specifies CATSDRGQGHEQYF.

The chain is built from TRBV6-1 and TRBJ2-7; 9 positions match TRBD2. This CDR3 has 15 residues. The V gene's germline CDR1 is MNHNS and CDR2 SASEGT. J gave up 6 bases and V 6 bases, and 12 bases lay outside the gene matches. CDR3 nucleotides: TGTGCCAGCAGCCTCGGGACTAGCAAAACTGCCGAGCAGTACTTC. Translated: CASSLGTSKTAEQYF.

The chain links TRBV5-5 to TRBJ2-3; a possible D gene is TRBD2 (6 bases). The V and J ends lost 0 bases and 4 bases respectively, with 18 bases between them. Germline V gene data show CDR1 as SGHKS and CDR2 as YYEKEE (reference sequence). This CDR3 has 17 amino acids. The CDR3 region is CASSLDGGRLSADTQYF. CDR3 DNA sequence: TGTGCCAGCAGCTTGGATGGGGGGAGGTTATCTGCAGATACGCAGTATTTT.

This chain joins TRBV30 and TRBJ1-1; unclear D gene. The CDR3 is 12 residues long. Deletions cut 3 bases from V and 12 bases from J, with 17 bases between. Germline loops: CDR1 GTSNPN, CDR2 SVGIG (reference sequence). CDR3 sequence (DNA): TGTGCCTGGAGGCCCCTAACACGGGATCCTTTCTTT. It translates to CAWRPLTRDPFF.

The gene calls are TRBV19 and TRBJ1-4; 9 bases are a match to TRBD1. This CDR3 is built from 13 residues. The germline V gene encodes CDR1 LNHDA and CDR2 SQIVND (reference sequence). Losses at the gene ends were 8 bases for V and 5 bases for J; bases not matched to a gene: 3. This chain's CDR3 is CASGTGRNEKLFF. The CDR3 coding sequence is TGTGCCAGTGGGACAGGGCGGAATGAAAAACTGTTTTTT.

The genes are TRBV25-1 and TRBJ1-1, with D perhaps TRBD1 (5 bases). CDR3 length: 14 residues. Germline CDR1 is MGHDK and CDR2 is SYGVNS. V lost 4 bases and J lost 3, with 12 bases in between. CDR3 protein: CASSGDGGDTEAFF. The CDR3 region has the DNA TGTGCCAGCAGTGGGGACGGGGGGGACACTGAAGCTTTCTTT.

V gene TRBV12-5 combines with J gene TRBJ1-1; D gene ambiguous. In germline, CDR1 is LGHNT, CDR2 FRNRAP. Trimming shortened V by 1 base and J by 3 bases, and 12 bases separated the two germline ends. The CDR3 covers 15 residues. CDR3: CASGLGPERYTEAFF. In DNA, the CDR3 is TGTGCTAGTGGTTTGGGTCCAGAGCGGTACACTGAAGCTTTCTTT.

The CDR3 region is CASSYQRLAGQETQYF. CDR3 DNA sequence: TGTGCCAGCAGTTACCAGAGACTAGCGGGACAAGAGACCCAGTACTTC. J is TRBJ2-5 and V is TRBV6-6; TRBD2 matches 11 bases. Germline V CDR1 and CDR2: MNHNY, SVGAGI (reference sequence). The CDR3 loop spans 16 amino acids. Trimming removed 2 bases from V and 2 bases from J; junction bases left unmatched: 4.

V usage is TRBV9 and J usage is TRBJ1-4; D remains unclear. The V and J ends lost 0 bases and 0 bases respectively, with 9 bases between them. Germline-derived CDR1 and CDR2 are SGDLS and YYNGEE. CDR3 length: 16 residues. CDR3 nucleotide sequence: TGTGCCAGCAGCGTAGGGCGGCCTGCAACTAATGAAAAACTGTTTTTT. It codes for CASSVGRPATNEKLFF.

The rearrangement links TRBV5-1 to TRBJ2-7; 8 bases match TRBD1. This CDR3 is built from 14 residues. Trimming removed 4 bases from V and 3 bases from J; junction bases left unmatched: 6. Germline CDR1 and CDR2: SGHRS and YFSETQ. The CDR3, as DNA: TGCGCCAGCAGCCCTCGACAGGGGTTCTACGAGCAGTACTTC. Its protein is CASSPRQGFYEQYF. Full variable domain (missing parts from reference TRBV5-1 and TRBJ2-7): KAGVTQTPRYLIKTRGQQVTLSCSPISGHRSVSWYQQTPGQGLQFLFEYFSETQRNKGNFPGRFSGRQFSNSRSEMNVSTLELGDSALYLCASSPRQGFYEQYFGPGTRLTVT.

V and J are TRBV15 and TRBJ2-7; TRBD2 aligns across 8 bases. Germline CDR1 is LNHNV and CDR2 is YYDKDF (reference sequence). J lost 2 bases, V lost 2 bases, and 8 bases had no gene match. This CDR3 is 16 amino acids long. The DNA for the CDR3 is TGTGCCACCAGCAGACTAGCGGGTACCCTGGCCTACGAGCAGTACTTC. It is translated as CATSRLAGTLAYEQYF.

The rearrangement links TRBV18 to TRBJ1-4; the D is unclear. Germline-derived CDR1 and CDR2 are KGHSH and LQKENI. CDR3 length equals 14 residues. Trimming removed 3 bases from V and 4 bases from J, with 9 bases in between. This CDR3 is CASSPPGFNEKLFF. The CDR3 bases are TGTGCCAGCTCACCGCCGGGGTTTAATGAAAAACTGTTTTTT.

The chain is built from TRBV27 and TRBJ2-5; 11 nucleotides agree with TRBD2. The CDR3 contains 17 residues. The V gene end was trimmed by 2 bases and the J gene end by 1 base; junction bases not matched to a gene: 6. The germline V gene has CDR1 MNHEY and CDR2 SMNVEV (reference sequence). CDR3 bases: TGTGCCAGCAGTTTACGGGGACTAGCGGTCATCCAAGAGACCCAGTACTTC. Translated: CASSLRGLAVIQETQYF.

The chain couples TRBV5-1 to TRBJ2-7; 8 bases agree with TRBD1. Germline CDR1 is SGHRS and CDR2 is YFSETQ. V lost 3 bases and J lost 0; bases outside the gene matches: 8. The CDR3 consists of 16 residues. The CDR3: CASSYDGTGVSYEQYF. CDR3 sequence (DNA): TGCGCCAGCAGCTACGACGGGACAGGAGTCTCCTACGAGCAGTACTTC.

CDR3 coding DNA: TGTGCCAGCTCACCAGTCGTCAGGAACACCGGGGAGCTGTTTTTT. Its protein product is CASSPVVRNTGELFF. This rearrangement joins TRBV18 to TRBJ2-2; no reliable D call. Per the germline V gene, CDR1 is KGHSH and CDR2 is LQKENI. The CDR3 has 15 amino acids. V was shortened by 2 bases and J by 1 base, with 8 bases between the two germline ends.

The chain has TRBV2 and TRBJ1-4, with TRBD1 identical over 8 bases. V lost 7 bases, J lost 7 bases, and 8 bases stayed unmatched. Germline V gene sequence: CDR1 SNHLY, CDR2 FYNNEI. The CDR3 is 14 residues long. The CDR3 here is CASNTRTGREKLFF. The CDR3 coding sequence is TGTGCCAGCAATACCCGGACAGGGCGTGAAAAACTGTTTTTT.

The chain uses TRBV14 and TRBJ1-2; D remains ambiguous. The germline gives CDR1 SGHDN, CDR2 FVKESK. The ends were cut back, 1 base at V and 4 bases at J, with 13 bases in the middle. CDR3 length equals 15 residues. The CDR3 DNA reads TGTGCCAGCAGCCAAGGAGGCGGGCGGTCCTATGGCTACACCTTC. Its translation: CASSQGGGRSYGYTF.

CDR3 coding DNA: TGTGCCAGCAGTTCGGACAGGGGATATGAAAAACTGTTTTTT. It translates to CASSSDRGYEKLFF. The rearrangement uses TRBV6-6 and TRBJ1-4; 9 bases are a match to TRBD1. CDR1 is MNHNY and CDR2 is SVGAGI in the germline V gene (reference sequence). This CDR3 comprises 14 residues. Germline trimming cut 4 bases from V and 6 bases from J; bases unmatched to any gene: 3.